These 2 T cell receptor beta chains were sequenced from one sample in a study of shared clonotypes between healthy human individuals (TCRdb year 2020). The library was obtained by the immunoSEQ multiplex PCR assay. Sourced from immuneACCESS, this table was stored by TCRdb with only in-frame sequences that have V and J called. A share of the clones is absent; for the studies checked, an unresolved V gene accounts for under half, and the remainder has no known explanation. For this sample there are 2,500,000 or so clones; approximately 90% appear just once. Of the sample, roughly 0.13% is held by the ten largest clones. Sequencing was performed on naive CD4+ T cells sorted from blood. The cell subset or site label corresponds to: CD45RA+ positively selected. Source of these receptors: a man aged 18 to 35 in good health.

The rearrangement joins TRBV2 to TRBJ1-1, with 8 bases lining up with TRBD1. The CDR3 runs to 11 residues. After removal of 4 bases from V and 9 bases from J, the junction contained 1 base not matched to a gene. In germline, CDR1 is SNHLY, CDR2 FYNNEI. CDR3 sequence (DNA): TGTGCCAGCAGTGTCAGGGGGCAAGCTTTCTTT. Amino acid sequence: CASSVRGQAFF.

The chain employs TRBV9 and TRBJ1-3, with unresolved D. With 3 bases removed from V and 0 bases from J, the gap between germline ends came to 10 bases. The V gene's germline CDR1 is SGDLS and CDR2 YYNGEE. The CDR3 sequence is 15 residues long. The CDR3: CASSGSPYSGNTIYF. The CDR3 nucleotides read TGTGCCAGCAGCGGGAGTCCGTACTCTGGAAACACCATATATTTT.